Following are 23 T cell receptor beta chains from one sample sequenced in a study of regulatory T cells in long-lasting Graves disease. Time point specified: newly diagnosed GD, antithyroid drugs for less than 3 months. Extracted PBMC RNA gave rise to the TCR library. Building of the TCR beta libraries involved iRepertoire HTBI primers and Arm-PCR of CDR3 regions. TCRdb ran MiXCR on the multiplex PCR reads and lists one entry per CDR3 protein. The table has 350,000 to 550,000 distinct CDR3 sequences, just under 15% seen once. These same records also appear under a second study, on T cells in Graves' hyperthyroidism and ophthalmopathy.

The source was peripheral blood mononuclear cells (PBMCs), collected at new diagnosis, from a patient treated with antithyroid drugs. All receptors come from a woman aged 25 to 39 with Graves disease.

This clonotype was seen repeatedly, ten times or more. This chain joins TRBV11-2 and TRBJ2-7; TRBD1 is a possible D gene (5 bases). V shed 4 bases and J shed 10 bases, with 17 bases lying between them. Germline V gene lookup returns CDR1 SGHAT and CDR2 FQNNGV. The CDR3 consists of 13 residues. CDR3 bases: TGTGCCAGCAGCTCCGGGCCGACAGCGCGCCAGTACTTC. Its protein is CASSSGPTARQYF.

V and J are TRBV7-8 and TRBJ2-7; 9 bases are a match to TRBD2. Germline values: CDR1 SGHVS, CDR2 FQNEAQ. The CDR3 covers 17 residues. The V and J ends lost 6 bases and 7 bases, in that order; junction bases with no gene match: 19. CDR3 nucleotides: TGTGCCAGCAGGACTGGTTTGGGACTAGCAGAGAATCATGAGCAGTACTTC. This codes for CASRTGLGLAENHEQYF.

This clonotype was seen repeatedly, ten times or more. This chain joins TRBV10-3 and TRBJ2-7, with TRBD2 matching over 10 bases. The CDR3 contains 15 residues. Trimming removed 0 bases from V and 6 bases from J; junction bases left unmatched: 5. The germline gives CDR1 ENHRY, CDR2 SYGVKD. This CDR3 reads CAISESGAGGVEQYF. The CDR3 nucleotides read TGTGCCATCAGTGAGTCTGGAGCGGGAGGGGTCGAGCAGTACTTC.

This clonotype was observed at least ten times. This rearrangement joins TRBV7-9 to TRBJ2-5; tentative D call: TRBD2 (5 bases). Trimming took 2 bases from V and 5 from J, leaving 15 bases between them. The CDR3 runs 15 residues. Per the germline V gene, CDR1 is SEHNR and CDR2 is FQNEAQ (reference sequence). The CDR3 sequence is CASSLRVAGEETQYF. The CDR3 nucleotides read TGTGCCAGCAGCTTACGCGTTGCGGGCGAGGAGACCCAGTACTTC. Together with reference TRBV7-9 and TRBJ2-5, the CDR3 gives the full variable domain: DTGVSQNPRHKITKRGQNVTFRCDPISEHNRLYWYRQTLGQGPEFLTYFQNEAQLEKSRLLSDRFSAERPKGSFSTLEIQRTEQGDSAMYLCASSLRVAGEETQYFGPGTRLLVL.

This clonotype was seen ten or more times. The chain employs TRBV12-3 or TRBV12-4 and TRBJ2-5; 7 nucleotides line up with TRBD2. Trimming at V came to 7 bases and at J to 1 base, leaving 15 bases not matched to a gene. The CDR3 sequence is 17 residues long. CDR3 protein: CASKSGASGRGQETQYF. The CDR3 coding sequence is TGTGCCAGCAAGAGCGGAGCTAGCGGCCGGGGCCAAGAGACCCAGTACTTC.

There are a few counts of this clonotype. The rearrangement uses TRBV28 and TRBJ2-1; a weak D match, TRBD1 (6 bases). With 1 base removed from V and 8 bases from J, the gap between germline ends came to 21 bases. The CDR3 is 17 amino acids. From germline, CDR1 is MDHEN and CDR2 SYDVKM. The CDR3 nucleotides are TGTGCCAGCAGTTTATCCTTTTCGGGTCGTGGGGGCGATGAGCAGTTCTTC. Translated, it gives CASSLSFSGRGGDEQFF.

The V call is TRBV5-5, the J call TRBJ2-5; 13 positions agree with TRBD2. V trimming: 4 bases; J trimming: 5 bases; junction bases outside the gene matches: 8. Germline V gene data show CDR1 as SGHKS and CDR2 as YYEKEE (reference sequence). The CDR3 runs 16 residues. CDR3 in amino acids: CASSLGLAGVGETQYF. CDR3 nucleotides: TGTGCCAGCAGCCTCGGACTAGCGGGAGTAGGTGAGACCCAGTACTTC.

This clonotype was observed many times. V usage is TRBV7-6 and J usage is TRBJ1-1; D call uncertain. The V end was cut by 7 bases, the J end by 7 bases, with 19 bases between. CDR1 and CDR2 from the germline V gene are SGHVS and FNYEAQ. The CDR3 contains 14 residues. The CDR3 DNA reads TGTGCCAGCATAAGAGACGGGTCGCGGGGTGAAGCTTTCTTT. The encoded protein is CASIRDGSRGEAFF.

This clonotype was picked up many times. The CDR3 here is CAWSVGTGDPYTF. The DNA of the CDR3 is TGTGCCTGGAGTGTAGGAACAGGGGACCCCTACACCTTC. The gene calls are TRBV30 and TRBJ1-2; 7 bases are shared with TRBD1. Trimming cost V 0 bases and J 10 bases; bases outside gene matches: 8. The CDR3 is 13 residues long. CDR1 and CDR2 (germline): GTSNPN, SVGIG (reference sequence).

The chain recombines TRBV18 with TRBJ1-3, with D unclear. Trimming removed 8 bases from V and 3 bases from J, with 11 bases in between. The CDR3 length is 13 residues. Germline V gives CDR1 KGHSH, CDR2 LQKENI. The CDR3 DNA is TGTGCCAGCAGCTTGGAAAGTGGAAACACCATATATTTT. It is translated as CASSLESGNTIYF.

This clonotype occurred many times. This chain uses TRBV28 with TRBJ1-5, with D perhaps matching TRBD1 (6 bases). Trimming removed 7 bases from V and 3 bases from J, with 16 bases in between. The CDR3 extends over 15 amino acids. Looked up from germline, CDR1 is MDHEN and CDR2 is SYDVKM. The DNA for the CDR3 is TGTGCCAGCAAGGGCTCGACAGGTTACAATCAGCCCCAGCATTTT. Amino acids: CASKGSTGYNQPQHF.

There are a few counts of this clonotype. The gene calls are TRBV2 and TRBJ2-4; D is possibly TRBD2 (6 bases). Trimming left V 7 bases short and J 1 base short, with 14 bases between. This CDR3 contains 15 residues. Per the germline V gene, CDR1 is SNHLY and CDR2 is FYNNEI. DNA of the CDR3: TGTGCCAGCAACATAGAGGGGAGGGCCAAAAACATTCAGTACTTC. Its protein product is CASNIEGRAKNIQYF. The complete variable domain, with remaining parts taken from reference TRBV2 and TRBJ2-4, reads EPEVTQTPSHQVTQMGQEVILRCVPISNHLYFYWYRQILGQKVEFLVSFYNNEISEKSEIFDDQFSVERPDGSNFTLKIRSTKLEDSAMYFCASNIEGRAKNIQYFGAGTRLSVL.

This clonotype has ten or more counts. This chain joins TRBV28 and TRBJ1-1; D is ambiguous. Germline V gene sequence: CDR1 MDHEN, CDR2 SYDVKM. The CDR3 covers 11 residues. V was shortened by 1 base and J by 7 bases, with 4 bases between the two germline ends. CDR3 sequence (DNA): TGTGCCAGCAGTTTATTCGGTGAAGCTTTCTTT. Translation: CASSLFGEAFF.

This clonotype was seen ten or more times. The J gene is TRBJ2-7, the V gene TRBV30; TRBD2 matches 7 bases. V shed 5 bases and J 1 base; nucleotides not matched to a gene: 8. Germline values: CDR1 GTSNPN, CDR2 SVGIG (reference sequence). The CDR3 has 14 amino acids. The CDR3 protein is CAWSRGGSSYEQYF. The CDR3 bases are TGTGCCTGGTCCCGCGGGGGAAGTTCCTACGAGCAGTACTTC. Looking up the rest from reference TRBV30 and TRBJ2-7 gives the full variable domain: SQTIHQWPATLVQPVGSPLSLECTVEGTSNPNLYWYRQAAGRGLQLLFYSVGIGQISSEVPQNLSASRPQDRQFILSSKKLLLSDSGFYLCAWSRGGSSYEQYFGPGTRLTVT.

There are many counts of this clonotype. This rearrangement joins TRBV6-1 to TRBJ2-3, with D maybe TRBD2 (6 bases). With 5 bases removed from V and 2 bases from J, the gap between germline ends came to 20 bases. The CDR3 is 17 residues long. Germline loops: CDR1 MNHNS, CDR2 SASEGT. CDR3 nucleotides: TGTGCCAGCAGTACCGAGCCGCGGAGGGCCGTCACAGATACGCAGTATTTT. Translated: CASSTEPRRAVTDTQYF.

This clonotype appeared many times. The chain combines TRBV28 with TRBJ2-1; 12 bases match TRBD2. This CDR3 has 16 residues. CDR1 and CDR2 (germline): MDHEN, SYDVKM. J gave up 4 bases and V 5 bases, and 6 bases lay outside the gene matches. This CDR3 is CASSVSSGRGYNEQFF. The CDR3 DNA is TGTGCCAGCAGTGTATCTAGCGGGAGGGGATACAATGAGCAGTTCTTC. Full variable domain (missing parts from reference TRBV28 and TRBJ2-1): DVKVTQSSRYLVKRTGEKVFLECVQDMDHENMFWYRQDPGLGLRLIYFSYDVKMKEKGDIPEGYSVSREKKERFSLILESASTNQTSMYLCASSVSSGRGYNEQFFGPGTRLTVL.

This clonotype showed up just a few times. The chain combines TRBV7-6 with TRBJ2-3; 15 nucleotides agree with TRBD2. Germline lookup yields CDR1 SGHVS and CDR2 FNYEAQ. The CDR3 contains 17 residues. After removal of 1 base from V and 7 bases from J, the junction contained 6 bases not matched to a gene. CDR3 amino acids: CASSLGTSGRAGNTQYF. The CDR3 DNA sequence: TGTGCCAGCAGCTTAGGGACTAGCGGGAGGGCGGGGAATACGCAGTATTTT.

This clonotype occurred many times. The V call is TRBV6-2 or TRBV6-3, the J call TRBJ1-5; possible D gene TRBD1, 6 bases. Germline V gene lookup returns CDR1 MNHEY and CDR2 SVGEGT. V gave up 10 bases and J gave up 1 base, with 11 bases separating them. This CDR3 spans 13 amino acids. CDR3 sequence (DNA): TGTGCCACCGGGACACCGAGCAATCAGCCCCAGCATTTT. Its translation: CATGTPSNQPQHF.

This chain joins TRBV30 and TRBJ1-1, with D tentatively TRBD1 (5 bases). The V and J ends lost 0 bases and 4 bases respectively, with 12 bases between them. CDR3 size: 14 residues. In germline, CDR1 is GTSNPN, CDR2 SVGIG (reference sequence). The CDR3: CAWSVLGVGTEAFF. DNA of the CDR3: TGTGCCTGGAGTGTATTAGGGGTTGGCACTGAAGCTTTCTTT. Filled out from reference TRBV30 and TRBJ1-1, the complete variable domain reads SQTIHQWPATLVQPVGSPLSLECTVEGTSNPNLYWYRQAAGRGLQLLFYSVGIGQISSEVPQNLSASRPQDRQFILSSKKLLLSDSGFYLCAWSVLGVGTEAFFGQGTRLTVV.

The V gene is TRBV28, the J gene TRBJ2-1; 8 nucleotides agree with TRBD1. V was pared by 3 bases and J by 9 bases, with 4 bases of the junction left unmatched. Germline CDR1 is MDHEN and CDR2 is SYDVKM. This CDR3 has 13 residues. CDR3 in DNA: TGTGCCAGCAGTTTCGACAGGGGCAGTGAGCAGTTCTTC. This translates into CASSFDRGSEQFF.

This clonotype has a handful of counts. This chain uses TRBV20-1 with TRBJ1-5, with D possibly TRBD1 on 5 matching bases. Germline lookup yields CDR1 DFQATT and CDR2 SNEGSKA (reference sequence). The CDR3 consists of 13 residues. V lost 6 bases, J lost 4 bases, and 13 bases lay in between. The chain's CDR3 is CSARTGGNQPQHF. The CDR3, as DNA: TGCAGTGCCCGGACGGGGGGAAATCAGCCCCAGCATTTT.

This clonotype occurred a few times. The chain links TRBV4-1 to TRBJ1-3; D possibly corresponds to TRBD1 (5 bases). Germline values: CDR1 MGHRA, CDR2 YSYEKL. The CDR3 spans 18 residues. V lost 2 bases and J lost 3, with 20 bases in between. This CDR3 reads CASSQREAFGGSGNTIYF. The CDR3 DNA sequence: TGCGCCAGCAGCCAAAGGGAGGCCTTTGGGGGAAGTGGAAACACCATATATTTT.

This clonotype occurred many times. The chain joins TRBV4-1 to TRBJ1-1; TRBD1 agrees at 7 bases. This CDR3 region has 14 residues. Unmatched junction bases numbered 3, after V lost 3 bases and J lost 2 bases. The V gene's germline CDR1 is MGHRA and CDR2 YSYEKL. This CDR3 reads CASSQDRRNTEAFF. The CDR3 DNA sequence: TGCGCCAGCAGCCAGGACAGGCGAAACACTGAAGCTTTCTTT.